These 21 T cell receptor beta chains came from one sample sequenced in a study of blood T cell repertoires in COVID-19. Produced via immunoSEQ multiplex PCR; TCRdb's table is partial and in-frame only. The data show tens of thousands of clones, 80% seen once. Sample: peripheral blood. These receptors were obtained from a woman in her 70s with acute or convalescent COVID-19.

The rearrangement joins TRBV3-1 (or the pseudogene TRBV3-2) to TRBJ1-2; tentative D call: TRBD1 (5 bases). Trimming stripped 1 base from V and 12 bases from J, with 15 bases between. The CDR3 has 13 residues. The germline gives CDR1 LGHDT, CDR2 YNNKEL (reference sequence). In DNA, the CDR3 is TGTGCCAGCAGCCAAGGGGATTGGGGACTTCACACCTTC. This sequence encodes CASSQGDWGLHTF.

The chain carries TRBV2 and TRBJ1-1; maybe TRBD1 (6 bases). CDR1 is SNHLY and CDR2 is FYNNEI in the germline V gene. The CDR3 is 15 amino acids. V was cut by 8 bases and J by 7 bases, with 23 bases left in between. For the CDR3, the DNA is TGTGCCAGCGAATATTCCCAACAGGGATTAGGTGAAGCTTTCTTT. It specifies CASEYSQQGLGEAFF.

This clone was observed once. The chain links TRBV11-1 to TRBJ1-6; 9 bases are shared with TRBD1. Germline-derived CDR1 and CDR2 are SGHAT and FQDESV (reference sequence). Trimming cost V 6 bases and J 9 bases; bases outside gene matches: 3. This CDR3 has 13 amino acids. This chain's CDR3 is CASRGTGTSPLHF. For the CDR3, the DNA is TGTGCCAGCAGAGGGACAGGGACTTCACCCCTCCACTTT.

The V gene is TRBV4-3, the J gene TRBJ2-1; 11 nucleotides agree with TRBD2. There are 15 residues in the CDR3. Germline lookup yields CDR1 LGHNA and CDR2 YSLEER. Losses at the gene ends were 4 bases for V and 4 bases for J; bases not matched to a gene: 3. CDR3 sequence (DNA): TGCGCCAGCAGCCTCGGACTAGCGGGTTACAATGAGCAGTTCTTC. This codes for CASSLGLAGYNEQFF.

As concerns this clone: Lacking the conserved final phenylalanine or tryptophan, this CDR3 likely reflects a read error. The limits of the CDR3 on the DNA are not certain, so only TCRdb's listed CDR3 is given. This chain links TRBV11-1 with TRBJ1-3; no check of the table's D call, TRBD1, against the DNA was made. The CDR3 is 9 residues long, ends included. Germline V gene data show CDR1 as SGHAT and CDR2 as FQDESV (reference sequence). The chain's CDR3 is CASSFDRLR.

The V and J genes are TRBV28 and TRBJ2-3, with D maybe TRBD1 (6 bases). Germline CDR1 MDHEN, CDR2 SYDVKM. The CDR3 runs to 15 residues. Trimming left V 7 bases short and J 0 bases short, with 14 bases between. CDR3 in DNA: TGTGCCAGCACCACAGCAGGGGCGAGCACAGATACGCAGTATTTT. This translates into CASTTAGASTDTQYF.

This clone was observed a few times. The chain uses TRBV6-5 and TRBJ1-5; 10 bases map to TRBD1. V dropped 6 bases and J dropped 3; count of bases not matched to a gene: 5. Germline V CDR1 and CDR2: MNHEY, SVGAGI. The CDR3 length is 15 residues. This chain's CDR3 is CASRGTGANNQPQHF. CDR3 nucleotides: TGTGCCAGCAGGGGGACAGGGGCAAACAATCAGCCCCAGCATTTT.

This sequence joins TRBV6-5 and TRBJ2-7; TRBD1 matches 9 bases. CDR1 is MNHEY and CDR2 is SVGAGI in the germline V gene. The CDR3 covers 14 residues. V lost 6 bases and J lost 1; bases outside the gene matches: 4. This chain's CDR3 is CASRHDRGSYEQYF. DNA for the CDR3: TGTGCCAGCAGGCACGACAGGGGGTCCTACGAGCAGTACTTC.

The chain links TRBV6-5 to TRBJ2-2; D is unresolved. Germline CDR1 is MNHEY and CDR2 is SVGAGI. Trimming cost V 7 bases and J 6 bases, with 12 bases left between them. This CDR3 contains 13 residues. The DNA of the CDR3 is TGTGCCAGCACCCATGGCCCATCCGGGGAGCTGTTTTTT. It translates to CASTHGPSGELFF.

The chain's CDR3 is CASSWGGSPYNEQFF. The CDR3 nucleotides read TGCGCCAGCAGCTGGGGGGGGAGCCCCTACAATGAGCAGTTCTTC. The rearrangement links TRBV5-1 to TRBJ2-1; 7 nucleotides align to TRBD2. The CDR3 is made up of 15 amino acids. V was clipped by 3 bases and J by 2 bases; unmatched bases: 5. Germline loops: CDR1 SGHRS, CDR2 YFSETQ.

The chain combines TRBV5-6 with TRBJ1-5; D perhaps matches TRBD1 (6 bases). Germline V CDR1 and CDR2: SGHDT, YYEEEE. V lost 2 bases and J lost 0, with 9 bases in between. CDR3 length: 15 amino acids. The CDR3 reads CASSFWGHSNQPQHF. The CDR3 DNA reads TGTGCCAGCAGCTTTTGGGGACATAGCAATCAGCCCCAGCATTTT. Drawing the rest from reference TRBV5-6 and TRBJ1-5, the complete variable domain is DAGVTQSPTHLIKTRGQQVTLRCSPKSGHDTVSWYQQALGQGPQFIFQYYEEEERQRGNFPDRFSGHQFPNYSSELNVNALLLGDSALYLCASSFWGHSNQPQHFGDGTRLSIL.

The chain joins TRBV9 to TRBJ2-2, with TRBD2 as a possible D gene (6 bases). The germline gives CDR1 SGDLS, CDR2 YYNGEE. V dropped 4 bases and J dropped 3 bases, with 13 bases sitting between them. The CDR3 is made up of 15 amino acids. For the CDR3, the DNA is TGTGCCAGCAGCTTTCGGGACTCATACACCGGGGAGCTGTTTTTT. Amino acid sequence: CASSFRDSYTGELFF.

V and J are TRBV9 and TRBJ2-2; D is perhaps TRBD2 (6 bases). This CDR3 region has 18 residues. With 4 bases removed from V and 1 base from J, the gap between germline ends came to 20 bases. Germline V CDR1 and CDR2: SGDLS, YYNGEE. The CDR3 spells CASSSTRGSLGNTGELFF. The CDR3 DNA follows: TGTGCCAGCAGCTCAACTCGGGGGTCGTTGGGGAACACCGGGGAGCTGTTTTTT. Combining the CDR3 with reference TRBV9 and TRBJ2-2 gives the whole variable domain DSGVTQTPKHLITATGQRVTLRCSPRSGDLSVYWYQQSLDQGLQFLIQYYNGEERAKGNILERFSAQQFPDLHSELNLSSLELGDSALYFCASSSTRGSLGNTGELFFGEGSRLTVL.

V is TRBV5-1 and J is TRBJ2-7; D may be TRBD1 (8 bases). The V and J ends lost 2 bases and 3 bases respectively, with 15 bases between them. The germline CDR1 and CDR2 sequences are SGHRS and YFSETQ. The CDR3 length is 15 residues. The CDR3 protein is CASSLGQGGYYEQYF. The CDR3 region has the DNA TGCGCCAGCAGCTTAGGACAGGGAGGGTACTACGAGCAGTACTTC. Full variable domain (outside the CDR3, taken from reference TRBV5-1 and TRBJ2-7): KAGVTQTPRYLIKTRGQQVTLSCSPISGHRSVSWYQQTPGQGLQFLFEYFSETQRNKGNFPGRFSGRQFSNSRSEMNVSTLELGDSALYLCASSLGQGGYYEQYFGPGTRLTVT.

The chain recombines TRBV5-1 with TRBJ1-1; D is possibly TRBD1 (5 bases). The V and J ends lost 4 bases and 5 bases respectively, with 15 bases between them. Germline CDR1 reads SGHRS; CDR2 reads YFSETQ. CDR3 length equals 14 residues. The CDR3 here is CASSPGAGGTEAFF. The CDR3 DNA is TGCGCCAGCAGCCCCGGGGCGGGGGGAACTGAAGCTTTCTTT.

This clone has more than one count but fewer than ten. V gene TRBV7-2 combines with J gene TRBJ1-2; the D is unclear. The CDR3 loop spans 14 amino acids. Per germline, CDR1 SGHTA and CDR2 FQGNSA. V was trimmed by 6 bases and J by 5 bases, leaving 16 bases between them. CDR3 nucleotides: TGTGCCAGCAGTTCCCCCCGGGTCGAGTATGGCTACACCTTC. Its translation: CASSSPRVEYGYTF.

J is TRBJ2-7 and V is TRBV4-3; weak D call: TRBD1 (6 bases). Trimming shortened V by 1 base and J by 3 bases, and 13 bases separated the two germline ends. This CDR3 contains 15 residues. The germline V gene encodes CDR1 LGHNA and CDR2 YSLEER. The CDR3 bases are TGCGCCAGCAGCCAAGGAAGGACAGCTCTCTACGAGCAGTACTTC. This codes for CASSQGRTALYEQYF.

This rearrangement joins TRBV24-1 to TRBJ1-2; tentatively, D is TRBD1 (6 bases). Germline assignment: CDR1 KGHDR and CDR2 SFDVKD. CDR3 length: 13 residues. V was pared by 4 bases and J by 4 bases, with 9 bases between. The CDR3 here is CATSEGASYGYTF. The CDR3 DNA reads TGTGCCACCAGTGAGGGGGCTTCCTATGGCTACACCTTC.

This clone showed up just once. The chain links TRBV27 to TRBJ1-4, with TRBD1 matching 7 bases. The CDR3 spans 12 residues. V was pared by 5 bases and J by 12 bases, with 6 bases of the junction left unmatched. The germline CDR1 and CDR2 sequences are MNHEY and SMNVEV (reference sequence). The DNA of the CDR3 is TGTGCCAGCAGTCTATTAACAGGGGAACTGTTTTTT. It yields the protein CASSLLTGELFF. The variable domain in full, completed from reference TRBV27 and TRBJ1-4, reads EAQVTQNPRYLITVTGKKLTVTCSQNMNHEYMSWYRQDPGLGLRQIYYSMNVEVTDKGDVPEGYKVSRKEKRNFPLILESPSPNQTSLYFCASSLLTGELFFGSGTQLSVL.

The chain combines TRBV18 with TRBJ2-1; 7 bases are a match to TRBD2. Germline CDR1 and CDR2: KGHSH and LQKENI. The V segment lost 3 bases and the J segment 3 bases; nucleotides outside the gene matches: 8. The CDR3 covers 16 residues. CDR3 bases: TGTGCCAGCTCACCTTCGTTGGGGGGGGGCTACAATGAGCAGTTCTTC. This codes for CASSPSLGGGYNEQFF.

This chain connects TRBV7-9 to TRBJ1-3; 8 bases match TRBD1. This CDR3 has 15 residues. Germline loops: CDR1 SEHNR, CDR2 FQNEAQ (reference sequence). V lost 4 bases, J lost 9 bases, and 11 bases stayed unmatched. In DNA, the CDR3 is TGTGCCAGCAGCTCCCCCTTAGACAGGGGTGGCACCATATATTTT. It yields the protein CASSSPLDRGGTIYF. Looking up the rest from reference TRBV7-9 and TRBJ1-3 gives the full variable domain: DTGVSQNPRHKITKRGQNVTFRCDPISEHNRLYWYRQTLGQGPEFLTYFQNEAQLEKSRLLSDRFSAERPKGSFSTLEIQRTEQGDSAMYLCASSSPLDRGGTIYFGEGSWLTVV.